The source of this TCR beta chain is a study of blood T cell repertoires in COVID-19. Background on the study: Donors in the United States, Italy and Spain gave samples during acute or convalescent COVID-19. PBMCs, B-cell-depleted T cells, or T cells were the source of the cDNA or gDNA that made up the material.

Profiled with immunoSEQ multiplex PCR; TCRdb holds only in-frame clones, not every one. The sample yields about 130,000 clones, 84% seen once. Germline loops: CDR1 SGHTA, CDR2 FQGNSA. This CDR3 has 14 residues. Losses at the gene ends were 6 bases for V and 0 bases for J; bases not matched to a gene: 2. The clonotype comes from a human donor in a cohort sampled during active COVID-19. The genes are TRBV7-2 and TRBJ2-1, with 7 positions matching TRBD1. Sequenced material: peripheral blood. The CDR3 nucleotides read TGTGCCAGCAGTCGACAGGGCTCCTACAATGAGCAGTTCTTC. Translated, it gives CASSRQGSYNEQFF.